The 18 T cell receptor beta chains below were found in one sample sequenced in a study of identical twins. TCRdb itself ran the 5' RACE reads through MiXCR, one entry per CDR3 protein. The sample contains 650,000 to 750,000 distinct CDR3 sequences, roughly 20% of which appear only once. The data were also submitted as part of a second study, on T cells expressing NK-cell markers.

The sample was PBMCs. These receptors were collected from a woman younger than 30 in good health.

J is TRBJ1-2 and V is TRBV20-1; D gene ambiguous. The germline gives CDR1 DFQATT, CDR2 SNEGSKA (reference sequence). There are 13 residues in the CDR3. V was pared by 0 bases and J by 2 bases, with 7 bases between. CDR3 bases: TGCAGTGCTAGAGATACGGAGAACTATGGCTACACCTTC. Translating gives CSARDTENYGYTF.

This clonotype was counted at least ten times. The chain couples TRBV15 to TRBJ2-3; 10 positions agree with TRBD2. Germline V lookup: CDR1 LNHNV, CDR2 YYDKDF (reference sequence). CDR3 size: 16 residues. V gave up 2 bases and J gave up 4 bases; unmatched junction bases: 6. CDR3 region: CATSRRTGTSADTQYF. CDR3 in DNA: TGTGCCACCAGCAGACGCACCGGGACTAGCGCAGATACGCAGTATTTT.

The CDR3 sequence: CASSYPLSGGLADTQYF. CDR3 bases: TGTGCCAGCAGTTACCCCCTGTCAGGGGGGCTTGCAGATACGCAGTATTTT. The V and J genes are TRBV6-2 or TRBV6-3 and TRBJ2-3; D perhaps matches TRBD1 (7 bases). V lost 2 bases to trimming and J lost 4 bases, with 19 bases between them. The CDR3 consists of 17 residues. Germline loops: CDR1 MNHEY, CDR2 SVGEGT.

This clonotype was counted only a few times. The chain combines TRBV29-1 with TRBJ1-2; D gene unclear. V was cut by 0 bases and J by 5 bases, with 13 bases left in between. CDR1 and CDR2 (germline): SQVTM, ANQGSEA. The CDR3 covers 14 residues. The CDR3 bases are TGCAGCGTTGAAGATATCGACATCCATTATGGCTACACCTTC. Amino acids: CSVEDIDIHYGYTF.

The rearrangement links TRBV5-1 to TRBJ2-3, with 11 bases fitting TRBD2. V was clipped by 4 bases and J by 3 bases; unmatched bases: 4. Germline V gene data show CDR1 as SGHRS and CDR2 as YFSETQ. This CDR3 region has 15 residues. CDR3 nucleotide sequence: TGCGCCAGCAGCCAACTAGCGGGGGTTACAGATACGCAGTATTTT. This gives the protein CASSQLAGVTDTQYF.

This sequence joins TRBV15 and TRBJ2-3; D is tentatively TRBD1 or TRBD2 (5 bases each). Germline V gives CDR1 LNHNV, CDR2 YYDKDF (reference sequence). The V end lost 4 bases, the J end lost 7 bases, and 18 bases lay between the germline ends. This CDR3 region has 15 residues. The CDR3 DNA sequence: TGTGCCACCAGCATCCGGGACCCTCAAACGAATACGCAGTATTTT. Protein: CATSIRDPQTNTQYF.

V gene TRBV5-5 combines with J gene TRBJ2-1, with 10 positions matching TRBD1. In germline, CDR1 is SGHKS, CDR2 YYEKEE (reference sequence). This CDR3 region has 15 residues. Germline trimming cut 4 bases from V and 5 bases from J; bases unmatched to any gene: 6. This chain's CDR3 is CASSKGQGTNNEQFF. CDR3 coding DNA: TGTGCCAGCAGCAAGGGACAGGGGACGAACAATGAGCAGTTCTTC.

This chain joins TRBV3-1 and TRBJ2-7, with 8 bases aligning to TRBD1. The J segment lost 3 bases and the V segment lost 1 base, leaving 5 bases of the junction unmatched. CDR3 size: 15 residues. Germline-derived CDR1 and CDR2 are LGHDT and YNNKEL (reference sequence). The CDR3 loop is CASSQVGQGDYEQYF. The CDR3 DNA reads TGTGCCAGCAGCCAAGTAGGACAGGGTGACTACGAGCAGTACTTC.

This clonotype was counted a few times. The V and J genes are TRBV7-9 and TRBJ1-2, with D possibly being TRBD1 (5 bases). The CDR3 has 14 amino acids. The V and J ends lost 4 bases and 4 bases respectively, with 13 bases between them. Germline CDR1 and CDR2: SEHNR and FQNEAQ (reference sequence). In nucleotides, the CDR3 is TGTGCCAGCAGCTCAGGGTACCCGCCCTATGGCTACACCTTC. Its protein product is CASSSGYPPYGYTF.

This clonotype was recorded a few times. The V and J genes are TRBV12-3 or TRBV12-4 and TRBJ2-5; the D gene is possibly TRBD1 (6 bases). There are 14 residues in the CDR3. Between the trimmed V and J ends, which lost 7 bases and 5 bases, there was a span of 17 bases. The CDR3 loop reads CASTLRGSSETQYF. The CDR3 DNA reads TGTGCCAGCACCCTTAGGGGGAGCTCTGAGACCCAGTACTTC.

This clonotype turned up a few times. The chain joins TRBV20-1 to TRBJ1-5; the match to TRBD1 covers 7 bases. Germline loops: CDR1 DFQATT, CDR2 SNEGSKA (reference sequence). The ends lost 6 bases at V and 10 bases at J; junction bases unmatched: 9. The CDR3 consists of 12 residues. The CDR3 region has the DNA TGCAGTGCCGGGGACAGTGATGGTCCCCAGCATTTT. Its translation: CSAGDSDGPQHF.

There are a few counts of this clonotype. The J gene is TRBJ1-1, the V gene TRBV19; 9 positions match TRBD1. V lost 10 bases to trimming and J lost 0 bases; unmatched junction nucleotides: 6. Germline lookup yields CDR1 LNHDA and CDR2 SQIVND (reference sequence). CDR3 length equals 14 residues. CDR3 residues: CATGTGRMNTEAFF. CDR3 sequence (DNA): TGTGCCACCGGGACAGGGAGAATGAACACTGAAGCTTTCTTT.

The chain joins TRBV12-3 or TRBV12-4 to TRBJ2-1, with 9 bases aligning to TRBD1. The length of the CDR3 is 13 residues. Trimming cost V 5 bases and J 10 bases; bases outside gene matches: 6. CDR3 DNA: TGTGCCAGCAGTCCGGACAGGGGTTGGGAGCAGTTCTTC. This gives the protein CASSPDRGWEQFF.

The genes are TRBV4-1 and TRBJ2-5; D is possibly TRBD1 (6 bases). Germline V gene sequence: CDR1 MGHRA, CDR2 YSYEKL. Deletions cut 4 bases from V and 3 bases from J, with 9 bases between. The CDR3 length is 13 residues. CDR3 nucleotide sequence: TGCGCCAGCAGCCGGAGGACAGAAGAGACCCAGTACTTC. This translates into CASSRRTEETQYF.

CDR3 amino acids: CAISLERNEQFF. The CDR3 DNA is TGTGCCATCAGCCTGGAGAGGAATGAGCAGTTCTTC. The genes are TRBV10-3 and TRBJ2-1; no firm D call. The CDR3 loop spans 12 amino acids. Germline V gene data show CDR1 as ENHRY and CDR2 as SYGVKD. V lost 6 bases to trimming and J lost 7 bases, with 10 bases between them.

The chain combines TRBV7-8 with TRBJ2-7, with unresolved D. The V end was cut by 1 base, the J end by 2 bases, with 12 bases between. Germline CDR1 reads SGHVS; CDR2 reads FQNEAQ. This CDR3 has 15 amino acids. The CDR3 bases are TGTGCCAGCAGCTTAGGGCCCTCATTGACCTACGAGCAGTACTTC. This gives the protein CASSLGPSLTYEQYF. Looking up the rest from reference TRBV7-8 and TRBJ2-7 gives the full variable domain: GAGVSQSPRYKVAKRGQDVALRCDPISGHVSLFWYQQALGQGPEFLTYFQNEAQLDKSGLPSDRFFAERPEGSVSTLKIQRTQQEDSAVYLCASSLGPSLTYEQYFGPGTRLTVT.

This rearrangement joins TRBV12-3 or TRBV12-4 to TRBJ2-4; no clear D gene. This CDR3 spans 15 amino acids. The V and J ends lost 6 bases and 0 bases respectively, with 12 bases between them. CDR3 DNA sequence: TGTGCCAGCAGCCCCGAATTACTAGCCAAAAACATTCAGTACTTC. Translation gives CASSPELLAKNIQYF.

This clonotype has a handful of counts. The CDR3 DNA reads TGTGCCAGCCAGTGGTTAGGGAGGCCCGGGTTCTTC. Protein: CASQWLGRPGFF. This sequence joins TRBV7-9 and TRBJ2-1; D possibly corresponds to TRBD2 (6 bases). Germline V gives CDR1 SEHNR, CDR2 FQNEAQ (reference sequence). CDR3 length: 12 residues. V lost 8 bases, J lost 15 bases, and 20 bases lay in between.